This entry is about one T cell receptor (beta chain). Its antigen is currently unknown. The record originates from a study of cytomegalovirus exposure and HLA in healthy donors. Study conclusions and caveats: HLA alleles were associated with 15,000 to 20,000 TCR beta sequences in a later analysis at 0.05 false discovery rate. A missense DCLRE1C variant was associated with V- and J-gene trimming of TCR beta chains in a later analysis, and an independent cohort replicated the association. Across donors, sequencing depth was assumed by presence/absence analyses to be roughly uniform.

PCR employed 60 Vbeta and 13 Jbeta primers. TCRdb keeps only in-frame clones here, not all; method: immunoSEQ multiplex PCR. The sample lists about 170,000 clones; about 80% were seen once. Source material: PBMCs. The TCR comes from a girl aged 10-17 years in good health and CMV-seropositive.

CDR3 bases: TGTGCCAGCAGCTTGCAGCCGGGATTCACGTACAATGAGCAGTTCTTC. Protein: CASSLQPGFTYNEQFF. The rearrangement joins TRBV5-6 to TRBJ2-1; D perhaps matches TRBD2 (5 bases). This CDR3 has 16 amino acids. V was cut by 1 base and J by 4 bases, with 15 bases left in between. CDR1 is SGHDT, CDR2 YYEEEE, per germline.